Listed here is a single TCR beta chain. This clonotype was seen a few times. Which antigen it targets is not known. There are no base qualities to consult, and no much larger clone falls within one base. This sample is drawn from a study of blood T cells in healthy people across ages (dated by TCRdb to 2013 to 2016). About the investigation overall: In model experiments, roughly one uniquely barcoded TCR beta cDNA molecule per two T cells was captured by template switching. Donors of different ages were randomly distributed across sequencing lanes to avoid experimental bias. Four age groups were formed from the donors: young (average about 15 years), middle-aged (approximately 39), aged (62) and long-lived (about 80). Two additional independent replicas of 1 million unique cDNA reads from the same blood draw were analyzed for two donors (one aged 18 to 29 and one aged 80 or older). The study measured age-related changes in TCR beta repertoire diversity using deep sequencing normalized with unique cDNA molecular identifiers. Overall results and qualifications from the work: Bulk unsorted PBMC profiling prevented conclusive comparison of naive and antigen-experienced compartments. As age increased, observed TCR beta diversity per million T cells dropped in a roughly linear way, and a significant reduction was already evident by age around 41. Compared with the aged group, more naive CD4+ T cells, fewer expanded clones and increased TCR diversity were shown by the long-lived group, suggesting age selection. Because the CMV infection status of the donors was unknown, age-related changes in expanded clonotypes may potentially have been confounded. Observed TCR beta diversity correlated strongly with the percentage of naive T cells measured by flow cytometry. Estimates of total diversity from one million sequenced T cells were regarded as lower bounds and underestimates.

The CDR3 runs 16 amino acids, cysteine and phenylalanine included. The CDR3 DNA has 48 bases and is translated from base 1. CDR1 and CDR2, per the germline V gene, are SGHRS and YFSETQ. V loses 3 bases, J loses 1 base, and the germline ends lie 17 bases apart. Library generation was performed with 5' RACE. The run used an Illumina HiSeq 2500. A second PCR of roughly 6 to 11 cycles was performed with a sample-barcoded 5' primer and a J-beta primer mix. Each TCR beta cDNA molecule received a unique molecular identifier from a template-switch 5' adaptor carrying 12 random nucleotides. At least 2.5 million CDR3-containing paired-end reads were obtained from each sample. The Mint cDNA synthesis kit, primed by a TRBC-specific oligonucleotide, was used to synthesize first-strand cDNA from all RNA. After uracil-DNA glycosylase treatment, a first 18-cycle PCR used universal primers M1SS and BC2_uni_R on all cDNA. The study's own analysis went as follows. For normalization, 1 million high-quality reads, each with a distinct molecular identifier, were randomly selected from each sample. Instead of being binned into consensus sequences, reads with shared molecular identifiers were discarded. CDR3 identification, clonotype clustering and error correction used MiTCR with a Q25 quality threshold and the strictest error-elimination algorithm. Lower-bound total TCR beta diversity was estimated with a nonparametric unseen species model using Euler transformation. In TCRdb, the public reads were trimmed at Q25 with fastp and aligned with MiXCR, with productive beta chains retained. Identical CDR3 protein sequences are pooled into one entry, listed with their most common genes and DNA. What appears here as the V and J calls and clone size reflects TCRdb's work, not the paper's. For this sample the table gives under 800,000 distinct CDR3 sequences, of which around 21% were detected only once. The biggest ten clones account for 3% to 4.5% of the sample.

The 35 to 40 donors, aged about 6 to 100 years, were systemically healthy Caucasian individuals from Russia. Each donor gave ten milliliters of peripheral blood, collected into EDTA-treated Vacutainer tubes. PBMCs were isolated by Ficoll-Paque density-gradient centrifugation, with at least 6 million obtained per sample. Trizol reagent was used to extract total RNA from the PBMCs, yielding at least 5 micrograms per sample. For every donor, an aliquot of PBMCs went through flow cytometry to measure the percentages of naive CD45RAhigh/CD27high T cells. The sequence links TRBV5-1 to TRBJ2-7, and possibly TRBD1, on 6 matching bases. The receptor's source is a man in his 70s in good health. Sequenced material: blood. Read as DNA, the sequence is TGCGCCAGCAGCTGGAACAGGGCCCCCGAATCCTACGAGCAGTACTTC. The encoded protein is CASSWNRAPESYEQYF.